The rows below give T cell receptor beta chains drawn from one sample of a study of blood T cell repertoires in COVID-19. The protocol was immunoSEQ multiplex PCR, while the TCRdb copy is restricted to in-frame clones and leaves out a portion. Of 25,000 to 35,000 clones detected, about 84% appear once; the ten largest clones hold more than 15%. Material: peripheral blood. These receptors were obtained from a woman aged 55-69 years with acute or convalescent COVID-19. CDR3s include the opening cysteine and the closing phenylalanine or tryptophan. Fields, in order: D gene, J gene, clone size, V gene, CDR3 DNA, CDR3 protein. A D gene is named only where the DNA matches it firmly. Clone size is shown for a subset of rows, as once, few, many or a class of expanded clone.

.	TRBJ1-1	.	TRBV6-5	TGTGCCAGCGTCGGGAACACTGAAGCTTTCTTT	CASVGNTEAFF
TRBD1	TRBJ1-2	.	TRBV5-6	TGTGCCAGCAGCGCTAACAGGGGGCCATGGGGGACCTTC	CASSANRGPWGTF
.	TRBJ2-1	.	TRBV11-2	TGTGCCAGCGGGCTCGTGGGAGGGGGGAATGAGCAGTTCTTC	CASGLVGGGNEQFF
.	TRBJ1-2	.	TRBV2	TGTGCCAGCAGTGTTAACAGGGACTATGGCTACACCTTC	CASSVNRDYGYTF
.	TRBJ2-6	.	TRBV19	TGTGCCAGTAGTATGAGGTCCACTGGGGCCAACGTCCTGACTTTC	CASSMRSTGANVLTF
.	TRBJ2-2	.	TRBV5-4	TGTGCCAGCAGCTTGGCCCTAACCGGGGAGCTGTTTTTT	CASSLALTGELFF
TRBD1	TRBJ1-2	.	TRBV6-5	TGTGCCAGCAGTTTACCGGCCGGGACAGGGGGCTATGCCTACACCTTC	CASSLPAGTGGYAYTF
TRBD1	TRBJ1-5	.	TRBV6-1	TGTGCCAGCAGTGAAATTGGCAGGGGGCCGAATCAGCCCCAGCATTTT	CASSEIGRGPNQPQHF
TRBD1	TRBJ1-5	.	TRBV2	TGTGCCAGCAGACGCGGACAGGAAAGGACTCAGCCCCAGCATTTT	CASRRGQERTQPQHF
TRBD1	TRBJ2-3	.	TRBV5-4	TGTGCCAGCAGCATCCGGGGGACAGGGTCTAGCACAGATACGCAGTATTTT	CASSIRGTGSSTDTQYF
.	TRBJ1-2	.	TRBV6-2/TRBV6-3	TGTGCCAGCAGTTTAGATTCCGACAGGAGCCATCATGGCTACACCTTC	CASSLDSDRSHHGYTF
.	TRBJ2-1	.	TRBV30	TGTGCCTGGAGCTTCGGAGGGAACGAGCAGTTCTTC	CAWSFGGNEQFF
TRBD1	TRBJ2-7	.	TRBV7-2	TGTGCCAGCAGCTTAGTCGCGACAGGGGGCGGGTACGAGCAGTACTTC	CASSLVATGGGYEQYF
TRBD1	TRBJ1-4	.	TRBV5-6	TGTGCCAGCAGCTCCGGGACAGGGGTAGGCGAAAAACTGTTTTTT	CASSSGTGVGEKLFF
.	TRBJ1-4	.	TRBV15	TGTGCCACCAGCAGAGAGGGCAGGGGAGCTAATGAAAAACTGTTTTTT	CATSREGRGANEKLFF
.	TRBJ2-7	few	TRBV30	TGTGCCTGGAGTTTTAGCTTGTACTACGAGCAGTACTTC	CAWSFSLYYEQYF
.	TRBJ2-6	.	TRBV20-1	TGCAGTGCTAGTACAGGTAACGGGGCCAACGTCCTGACTTTC	CSASTGNGANVLTF
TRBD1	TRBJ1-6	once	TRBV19	TGTGCCAGTAGTATATCAGGGGGCAATTCACCCCTCCACTTT	CASSISGGNSPLHF
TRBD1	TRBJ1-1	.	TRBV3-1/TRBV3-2	TGTGCCAGCAGCCCACGCACAGGGGGCACTGAAGCTTTCTTT	CASSPRTGGTEAFF
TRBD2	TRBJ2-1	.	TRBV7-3	TGTGCCAGCAGCCCTCGGGGGGGCCGCAGGGGAGGGAATGAGCAGTTCTTC	CASSPRGGRRGGNEQFF
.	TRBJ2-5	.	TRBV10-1	TGCGCCACCCACAGAGAAGAGACCCAGTACTTC	CATHREETQYF
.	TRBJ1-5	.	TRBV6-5	TGTGCCAGCAGTTACTCGGGACAACAGCCCCAGCATTTT	CASSYSGQQPQHF
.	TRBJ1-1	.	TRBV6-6	TGTGCCAGCAGTTACTCGGGGGAGGGGGGGACTGAAGCTTTCTTT	CASSYSGEGGTEAFF
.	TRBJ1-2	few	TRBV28	TGTGCCAGCAGTTTACGGGGGTATGGCTACACCTTC	CASSLRGYGYTF
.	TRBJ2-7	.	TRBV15	TGTGCCACCAGCAGAGACCCAGGCTACGAGCAGTACTTC	CATSRDPGYEQYF
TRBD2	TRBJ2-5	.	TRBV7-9	TGTGCCAGCAGCTTTAGCGGGGGGCCTCAAGAGACCCAGTACTTC	CASSFSGGPQETQYF
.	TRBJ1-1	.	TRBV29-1	TGCAGCGTTGAGGGGCAGATGGACACTGAAGCTTTCTTT	CSVEGQMDTEAFF
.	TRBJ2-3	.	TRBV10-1	TGCGCCAGCTACCCGGAGGAACCTCCCAGCACAGATACGCAGTATTTT	CASYPEEPPSTDTQYF
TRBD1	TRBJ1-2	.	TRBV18	TGTGCCAGCTCACCACTGGACAGGGGGGCCTATGGCTACACCTTC	CASSPLDRGAYGYTF
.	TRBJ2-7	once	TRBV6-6	TGTGCCAGCAGTTACTCGGCGGCGGGGGCGGCCTACGAGCAGTACTTC	CASSYSAAGAAYEQYF
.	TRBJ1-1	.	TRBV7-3	TGTGCCAGCAGCCCACAGGGAGGGAGGAACACTGAAGCTTTCTTT	CASSPQGGRNTEAFF
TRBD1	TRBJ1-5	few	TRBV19	TGTGCCAGTCGAGACAGGGGGCGGGAGCCCCAGCATTTT	CASRDRGREPQHF
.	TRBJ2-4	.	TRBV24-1	TGTGCCACCAGTGATTCGGCGGCCCGAGCCAAAAACATTCAGTACTTC	CATSDSAARAKNIQYF
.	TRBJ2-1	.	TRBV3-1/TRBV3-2	TGTGCCGGGGCCCCCTGGGATCCCTACAATGAGCAGTTCTTC	CAGAPWDPYNEQFF
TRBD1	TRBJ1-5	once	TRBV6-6	TGTGCCAGCAGGACCGGGACAGGGGAGAGTCAGCCCCAGCATTTT	CASRTGTGESQPQHF
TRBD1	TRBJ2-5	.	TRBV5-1	TGCGCCAGCAGCGGAGGGACAGGGACTGGAGAGACCCAGTACTTC	CASSGGTGTGETQYF
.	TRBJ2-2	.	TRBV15	TGTGCCACCAGCAAGGACAGCACCGGGGAGCTGTTTTTT	CATSKDSTGELFF
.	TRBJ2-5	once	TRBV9	TGTGCCAGCAGCGTAGGGGCAGGGGCAGGGGTAGAGACCCAGTACTTC	CASSVGAGAGVETQYF
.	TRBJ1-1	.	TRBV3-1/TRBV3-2	TGTGCCAGCAGCCAATCGGACAGGAACACTGAAGCTTTCTTT	CASSQSDRNTEAFF
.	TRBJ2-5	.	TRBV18	TGTGCCAGCTCTACGAGAGGAGAGACCCAGTACTTC	CASSTRGETQYF
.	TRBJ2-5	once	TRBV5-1	TGCGCCAGCAGCCGCGGCGGGGCCGGAGAGACCCAGTACTTC	CASSRGGAGETQYF
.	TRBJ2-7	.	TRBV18	TGTGCCAGCTCACTCCGGACAGCCGAGCAGTACTTC	CASSLRTAEQYF
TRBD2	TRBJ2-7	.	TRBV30	TGTGCCTGGAGGTCGGGGGGAAGATACGAGCAGTACTTC	CAWRSGGRYEQYF
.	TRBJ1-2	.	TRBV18	TGTGCCAGCTCACCGGGGCAGGGTCATGGCTACACCTTC	CASSPGQGHGYTF
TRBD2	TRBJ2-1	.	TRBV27	TGTGCCAGCAGTCGCCATGTCGAGCGGGGGGGACCTACCAGGCAGTTCTTC	CASSRHVERGGPTRQFF
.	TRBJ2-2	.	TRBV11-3	TGTGCCAGCAGCCCCCCGGGTCCGAACACCGGGGAGCTGTTTTTT	CASSPPGPNTGELFF